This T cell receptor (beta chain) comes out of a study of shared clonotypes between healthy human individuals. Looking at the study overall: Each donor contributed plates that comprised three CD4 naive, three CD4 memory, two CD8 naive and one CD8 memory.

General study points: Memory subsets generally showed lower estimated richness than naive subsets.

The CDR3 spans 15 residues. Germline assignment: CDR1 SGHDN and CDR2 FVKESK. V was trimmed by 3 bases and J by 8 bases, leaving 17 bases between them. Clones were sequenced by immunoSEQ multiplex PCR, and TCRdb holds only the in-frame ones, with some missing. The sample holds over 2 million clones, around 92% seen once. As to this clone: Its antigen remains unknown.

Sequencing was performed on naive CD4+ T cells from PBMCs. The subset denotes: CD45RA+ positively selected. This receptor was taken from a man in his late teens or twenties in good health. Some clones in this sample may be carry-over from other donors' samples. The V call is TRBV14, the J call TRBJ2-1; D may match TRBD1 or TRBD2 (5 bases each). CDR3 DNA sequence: TGTGCCAGCAGCCATCCTCACAGTAGGGACGATGAGCAGTTCTTC. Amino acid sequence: CASSHPHSRDDEQFF.